This T cell receptor beta chain was captured in a study of post-analysis software for immune sequencing data (dated by TCRdb to about 2015). Background for the entire study: Disease courses on record covered relapsing-remitting, secondary progressive and progressive-relapsing multiple sclerosis, though some patients had no subtype annotation. The patient repertoires were set against approximately 10 previously published healthy control repertoires from donors whose ages ranged from roughly 6 to 26 years. A subset of samples was prepared in parallel using single-end sample barcoding, then pooled and co-amplified after Illumina adapter ligation. The full study reports these points: Strong co-clustering of samples prepared in the same batch was shown by direct clustering with F measure, prompting a batch-effect correction. Roughly 5 TRBV segments, including TRBV5-6, TRBV5-1 and TRBV20-1, were significantly more frequent in patients than controls. Multiple sclerosis patients had significantly lower normalized Chao1 diversity than controls, a result that suggests substantial peripheral T-cell clonal expansion. The control group was slightly older than the multiple sclerosis patient group.

Library generation was performed with PCR. Sequencer: Illumina HiSeq 2500. Unique molecular identifiers were incorporated into TCR beta cDNA libraries to reduce PCR and sequencing biases. Approximately 500,000 cDNA molecules were obtained per 1 to 10 million input T cells, so each molecule approximated one T cell. Patient libraries were prepared and sequenced with the same protocol used for the earlier healthy control dataset. Samples belonging to the same batch were prepared together, multiplexed and sequenced on a shared HiSeq lane. The paper's data handling went like this. MIGEC handled the raw barcoded reads, throwing out single-read molecular identifier groups before consensus assembly and CDR3 extraction. Clonotype tables were post-analysed with VDJtools, and diversity was normalized by down-sampling all datasets to the smallest sample size. To correct batch-related cross-sample contamination, repertoire overlap clustering matched CDR3 amino acid sequences but not nucleotide sequences. Clones were called with MiXCR by TCRdb after fastp trimmed the public reads at Q25, and only in-frame beta chains were retained. Every entry covers one CDR3 protein and lists the most common genes and DNA from its rows. The V and J calls, along with clone size, are taken from TCRdb and not from the paper's own processing. Here the sample has some 690,000 distinct CDR3 sequences; about 32% occur a single time. The top ten hold more than 0.45% of the sample.

V and J are truncated by 2 bases and 2 bases respectively, leaving an intervening sequence of 15 bases. CDR1 is given as MNHEY and CDR2 as SVGAGI, both from the germline V gene. The CDR3, from cysteine to phenylalanine, totals 16 residues. Only CDR3 DNA is held: 48 bases, read in frame from base 1. In this sample, this clonotype turned up many times. The antigen it binds to is not known. There are no base qualities to consult, and no much larger clone falls within one base. To demonstrate the VDJtools post-analysis software, TCR beta repertoires were profiled from the peripheral blood of 13 young patients with multiple sclerosis. Multiple sclerosis patients were children and adolescents aged about 6 to 17 years.

Source material: blood. The chain is encoded by TRBV6-5 joined to TRBJ2-5, with a weak D call of TRBD1 (6 bases match). The receptor's source is a girl aged 10-17 years with multiple sclerosis. In nucleotide form, the sequence is TGTGCCAGCAGTTACACAGGGATCACGAAACAAGAGACCCAGTACTTC. It codes for CASSYTGITKQETQYF.